This T cell receptor beta chain was sequenced during a study of blood T cells in healthy people across ages. Germline V lookup: CDR1 SNHLY, CDR2 FYNNEI. Trimming shortened V by 5 bases and J by 5 bases, and 16 bases separated the two germline ends. CDR3 length equals 15 residues. A second roughly 7 to 11 cycle PCR used barcoded and J-beta primers. TCRdb called the 5' RACE reads again in MiXCR, with one record for every CDR3 protein. The table lists around 1,500,000 distinct CDR3 sequences, 28% of them singletons. The chain joins TRBV2 to TRBJ2-1; D ambiguous. Specimen: blood. This clonotype was obtained from a young woman in good health. The CDR3 loop reads CASSRSTDGNNEQFF. In DNA, the CDR3 is TGTGCCAGCAGTCGATCAACGGACGGAAACAATGAGCAGTTCTTC.